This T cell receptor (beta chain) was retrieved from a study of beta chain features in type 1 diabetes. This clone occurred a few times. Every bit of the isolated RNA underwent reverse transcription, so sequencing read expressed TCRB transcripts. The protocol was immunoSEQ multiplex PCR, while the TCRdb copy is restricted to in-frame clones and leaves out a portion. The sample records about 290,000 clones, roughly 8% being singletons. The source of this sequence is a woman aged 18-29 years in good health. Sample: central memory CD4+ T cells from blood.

The CDR3 protein is CASSLGQAGQYF. In DNA form, the CDR3 reads TGTGCCAGCAGCTTGGGACAGGCCGGGCAGTACTTC. The chain carries TRBV7-9 and TRBJ2-7; TRBD1 matches 8 bases. This CDR3 comprises 12 residues. Germline assignment: CDR1 SEHNR and CDR2 FQNEAQ (reference sequence). After removal of 3 bases from V and 9 bases from J, the junction contained 4 bases not matched to a gene.